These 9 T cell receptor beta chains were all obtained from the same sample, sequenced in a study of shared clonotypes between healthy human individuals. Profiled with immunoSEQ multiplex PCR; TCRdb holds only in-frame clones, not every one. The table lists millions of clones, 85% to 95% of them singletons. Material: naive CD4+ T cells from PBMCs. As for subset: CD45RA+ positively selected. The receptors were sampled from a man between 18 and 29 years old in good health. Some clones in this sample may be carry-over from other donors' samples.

The CDR3 DNA sequence: TGTGCCAGCACCAAGGCGGGAGGACTAGAGACCCAGTACTTC. Its translation is CASTKAGGLETQYF. The rearrangement joins TRBV6-5 to TRBJ2-5; TRBD2 matches 8 bases. The CDR3 is 14 amino acids. The ends lost 7 bases at V and 4 bases at J; junction bases unmatched: 8. Germline V gene data show CDR1 as MNHEY and CDR2 as SVGAGI.

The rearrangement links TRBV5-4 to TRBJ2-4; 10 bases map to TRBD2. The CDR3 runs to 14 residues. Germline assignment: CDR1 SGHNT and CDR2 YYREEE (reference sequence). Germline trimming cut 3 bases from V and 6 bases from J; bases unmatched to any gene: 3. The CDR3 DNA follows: TGTGCCAGCAGCTCCCGGACTAGCGGAAACATTCAGTACTTC. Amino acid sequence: CASSSRTSGNIQYF.

The CDR3 region is CASSVRLAVDNEQFF. In DNA, the CDR3 is TGTGCCAGCAGTGTCCGACTAGCGGTGGACAATGAGCAGTTCTTC. V is TRBV7-7 and J is TRBJ2-1; 9 bases line up with TRBD2. Trimming at V came to 6 bases and at J to 5 bases, leaving 8 bases not matched to a gene. CDR1 is SSHAT and CDR2 is FNYEAQ in the germline V gene (reference sequence). The CDR3 has 15 amino acids.

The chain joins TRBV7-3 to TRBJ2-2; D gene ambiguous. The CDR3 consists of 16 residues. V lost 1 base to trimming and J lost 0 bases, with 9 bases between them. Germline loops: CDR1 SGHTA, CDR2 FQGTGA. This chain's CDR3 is CASSLMSRPNTGELFF. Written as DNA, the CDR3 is TGTGCCAGCAGCTTAATGAGCAGGCCGAACACCGGGGAGCTGTTTTTT.

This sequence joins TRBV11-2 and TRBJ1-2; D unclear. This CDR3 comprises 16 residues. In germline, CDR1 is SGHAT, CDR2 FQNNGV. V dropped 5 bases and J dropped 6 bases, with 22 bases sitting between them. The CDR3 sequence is CASSRIFYNKTDGYTF. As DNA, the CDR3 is TGTGCCAGCAGCCGAATTTTCTATAATAAAACCGATGGCTACACCTTC.

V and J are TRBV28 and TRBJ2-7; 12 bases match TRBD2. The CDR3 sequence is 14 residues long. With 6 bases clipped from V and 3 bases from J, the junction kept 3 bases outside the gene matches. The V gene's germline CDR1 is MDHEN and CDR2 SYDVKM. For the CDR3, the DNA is TGTGCCAGCAGGACGACTAGCGGGAGCTACGAGCAGTACTTC. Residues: CASRTTSGSYEQYF.

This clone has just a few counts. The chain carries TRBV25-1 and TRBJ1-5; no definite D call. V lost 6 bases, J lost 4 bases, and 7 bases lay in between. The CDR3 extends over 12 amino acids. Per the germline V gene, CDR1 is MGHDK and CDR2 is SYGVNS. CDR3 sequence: CASSGLNQPQHF. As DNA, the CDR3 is TGTGCCAGCAGCGGGCTAAATCAGCCCCAGCATTTT.

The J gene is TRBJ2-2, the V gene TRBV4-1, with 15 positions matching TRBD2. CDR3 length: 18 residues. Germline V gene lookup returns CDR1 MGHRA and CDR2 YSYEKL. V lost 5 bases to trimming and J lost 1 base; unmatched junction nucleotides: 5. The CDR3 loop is CASSFWTSGRGNTGELFF. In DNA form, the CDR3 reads TGCGCCAGCAGCTTTTGGACTAGCGGGAGGGGGAACACCGGGGAGCTGTTTTTT.

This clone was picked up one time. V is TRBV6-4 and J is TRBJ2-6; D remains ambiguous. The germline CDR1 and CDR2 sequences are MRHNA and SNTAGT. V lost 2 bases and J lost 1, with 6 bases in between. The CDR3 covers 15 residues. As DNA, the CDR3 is TGTGCCAGCAGTGACCTAGGTTCTGGGGCCAACGTCCTGACTTTC. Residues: CASSDLGSGANVLTF.